Presented here are 21 T cell receptor beta chains from one specimen sequenced in a study of OX40 agonist ivuxolimab in advanced cancers. Assay: immunoSEQ multiplex PCR; the TCRdb copy retains only in-frame clones and omits some. The table has over 55,000 clones, approximately 85% seen once. Sequenced here: CD4+ or CD8+ T cells sorted from blood, sampled in a trial of the OX40 agonist ivuxolimab. The receptors stem from an adult with an advanced solid tumor such as melanoma, head and neck, liver or kidney cancer.

This clone was seen just once. V gene TRBV5-1 combines with J gene TRBJ2-3; D not certain. Between the trimmed V and J ends, which lost 4 bases and 0 bases, there was a span of 12 bases. Germline V gives CDR1 SGHRS, CDR2 YFSETQ. The CDR3 runs to 15 residues. The CDR3 DNA is TGCGCCAGCAGCCTGGGGTTAACTAGCACAGATACGCAGTATTTT. This encodes CASSLGLTSTDTQYF.

V and J are TRBV6-1 and TRBJ2-1; D may correspond to TRBD1 or TRBD2 (5 bases each). Trimming cost V 4 bases and J 2 bases, with 12 bases left between them. The CDR3 has 15 amino acids. Germline V lookup: CDR1 MNHNS, CDR2 SASEGT. DNA for the CDR3: TGTGCCAGCAGTGGAGGGTGGGACCCCTACAATGAGCAGTTCTTC. This codes for CASSGGWDPYNEQFF.

This chain uses TRBV28 with TRBJ2-3; 9 bases fit TRBD1. The CDR3 runs to 14 residues. The V gene's germline CDR1 is MDHEN and CDR2 SYDVKM. J gave up 3 bases and V 6 bases, and 4 bases lay outside the gene matches. CDR3 region: CASSWDRVTDTQYF. The CDR3 region has the DNA TGTGCCAGCAGCTGGGACAGGGTAACAGATACGCAGTATTTT.

This chain links TRBV4-1 with TRBJ1-4, with a possible D match to TRBD1 (5 bases). Germline V gives CDR1 MGHRA, CDR2 YSYEKL. V was shortened by 1 base and J by 5 bases, with 8 bases between the two germline ends. The CDR3 loop spans 14 amino acids. The CDR3 reads CASSQVQGNEKLFF. DNA of the CDR3: TGCGCCAGCAGCCAAGTGCAGGGCAATGAAAAACTGTTTTTT.

V is TRBV6-1 and J is TRBJ1-1; 7 bases match TRBD1. CDR3 length equals 14 residues. Per the germline V gene, CDR1 is MNHNS and CDR2 is SASEGT. With V trimmed by 3 bases and J by 11 bases, 12 bases remained unmatched. Here the CDR3 reads CASSEDRRPPRAFF. In nucleotides, the CDR3 is TGTGCCAGCAGTGAGGACAGGAGACCTCCCCGCGCTTTCTTT.

This clone has only a few counts. This chain connects TRBV19 to TRBJ1-5; D gene uncertain. This CDR3 is 12 amino acids long. V was pared by 7 bases and J by 6 bases, with 10 bases between. The germline V gene encodes CDR1 LNHDA and CDR2 SQIVND (reference sequence). The CDR3 reads CASTAWGQPQHF. The CDR3 nucleotides are TGTGCCAGTACAGCATGGGGTCAGCCCCAGCATTTT.

The rearrangement links TRBV6-1 to TRBJ1-1; D unclear. Germline lookup yields CDR1 MNHNS and CDR2 SASEGT. The CDR3 loop spans 14 amino acids. Between the trimmed V and J ends, which lost 1 base and 3 bases, there was a span of 9 bases. In DNA form, the CDR3 reads TGTGCCAGCAGTGAAGGGTGGTCGCACACTGAAGCTTTCTTT. Translation: CASSEGWSHTEAFF.

The gene calls are TRBV28 and TRBJ2-1; 11 positions match TRBD2. Trimming took 3 bases from V and 6 from J; bases not matched to a gene: 10. Germline assignment: CDR1 MDHEN and CDR2 SYDVKM. This CDR3 has 17 amino acids. The CDR3 nucleotides read TGTGCCAGCAGTTTTGGGATTAGCGGGAGGGCCGCCAATGAGCAGTTCTTC. It codes for CASSFGISGRAANEQFF.

The V and J genes are TRBV27 and TRBJ1-1; weak D call: TRBD1 (5 bases). The CDR3 consists of 13 residues. Trimming took off 3 bases at V and 5 bases at J, with 10 bases between the two ends. Germline CDR1 reads MNHEY; CDR2 reads SMNVEV (reference sequence). As DNA, the CDR3 is TGTGCCAGCAGTTTCGGGGGGAGGACTGAAGCTTTCTTT. It is translated as CASSFGGRTEAFF.

The gene calls are TRBV25-1 and TRBJ2-5, with D maybe TRBD1 (6 bases). The CDR3 contains 15 residues. Germline assignment: CDR1 MGHDK and CDR2 SYGVNS. V dropped 3 bases and J dropped 3 bases, with 14 bases sitting between them. The CDR3 protein is CASSDPQGEEETQYF. The CDR3 DNA is TGTGCCAGCAGTGATCCACAGGGTGAGGAAGAGACCCAGTACTTC.

This rearrangement joins TRBV5-4 to TRBJ2-1; TRBD1 aligns across 9 bases. Germline trimming cut 7 bases from V and 0 bases from J; bases unmatched to any gene: 5. Germline CDR1 is SGHNT and CDR2 is YYREEE (reference sequence). CDR3 length: 15 residues. The CDR3 DNA reads TGTGCCAGCGGACAGGGGACAAGCTCCTACAATGAGCAGTTCTTC. This translates into CASGQGTSSYNEQFF.

In DNA form, the CDR3 reads TGTGCCAGCGGAACTTGGAGCTCTGGGGCCAACGTCCTGACTTTC. It encodes CASGTWSSGANVLTF. The V and J genes are TRBV27 and TRBJ2-6, with D uncertain. Germline V gene data show CDR1 as MNHEY and CDR2 as SMNVEV (reference sequence). The CDR3 runs 15 residues. V lost 8 bases to trimming and J lost 0 bases, with 11 bases between them. Based on the CDR3 plus reference TRBV27 and TRBJ2-6, the full variable domain is EAQVTQNPRYLITVTGKKLTVTCSQNMNHEYMSWYRQDPGLGLRQIYYSMNVEVTDKGDVPEGYKVSRKEKRNFPLILESPSPNQTSLYFCASGTWSSGANVLTFGAGSRLTVL.

The chain combines TRBV7-7 with TRBJ2-7; the match to TRBD2 covers 13 bases. The germline CDR1 and CDR2 sequences are SSHAT and FNYEAQ (reference sequence). Losses at the gene ends were 5 bases for V and 3 bases for J; bases not matched to a gene: 4. This CDR3 contains 15 residues. CDR3: CASSPGTSGNYEQYF. As DNA, the CDR3 is TGTGCCAGCAGCCCTGGGACTAGCGGGAACTACGAGCAGTACTTC.

The rearrangement joins TRBV5-1 to TRBJ2-7; D is unclear. The CDR3 sequence is 12 residues long. Germline V CDR1 and CDR2: SGHRS, YFSETQ. The germline V and J ends were trimmed by 0 bases and 3 bases, with 4 bases remaining between them. CDR3 loop: CASSLEGYEQYV. As DNA, the CDR3 is TGCGCCAGCAGCTTGGAAGGCTACGAGCAGTACGTC.

The chain has TRBV9 and TRBJ1-2; 7 positions agree with TRBD1. The CDR3 loop spans 15 amino acids. Germline V gene lookup returns CDR1 SGDLS and CDR2 YYNGEE. With V trimmed by 4 bases and J by 6 bases, 12 bases remained unmatched. The CDR3 DNA reads as TGTGCCAGCAGCTCAGGGAAGGGGGCCTTAGATGGCTACACCTTC. The encoded protein is CASSSGKGALDGYTF.

The chain recombines TRBV4-1 with TRBJ2-3, with 8 positions matching TRBD2. Trimming removed 5 bases from V and 5 bases from J; junction bases left unmatched: 12. This CDR3 region has 16 residues. Germline values: CDR1 MGHRA, CDR2 YSYEKL. The CDR3 nucleotides read TGCGCCAGCAGCTATCCCCGGGGGGGGCCGGAAGATACGCAGTATTTT. This gives the protein CASSYPRGGPEDTQYF.

This clone was seen only a few times. The rearrangement links TRBV23-1 to TRBJ1-6; D unresolved. TRBV23-1 is noted as an ORF with a role that remains uncertain. This CDR3 spans 11 amino acids. V shed 9 bases and J shed 13 bases, with 13 bases lying between them. CDR3 nucleotide sequence: TGCGCCAGTCTCCACAGCCGCCCCCTCCACTTT. Translating it yields CASLHSRPLHF.

The V gene is TRBV7-9, the J gene TRBJ1-2; D not certain. Trimming pared 5 bases from V and 0 bases from J, leaving 10 bases between. This CDR3 has 14 amino acids. Germline V gene sequence: CDR1 SEHNR, CDR2 FQNEAQ (reference sequence). The CDR3 sequence: CASSRDAANYGYTF. The DNA of the CDR3 is TGTGCCAGCAGCCGTGACGCCGCTAACTATGGCTACACCTTC.

CDR3: CASSRDRERKDEQYF. CDR3 in DNA: TGTGCCAGCAGCCGGGACAGGGAAAGAAAGGACGAGCAGTACTTC. This chain links TRBV7-9 with TRBJ2-7, with 9 bases that match TRBD1. From germline, CDR1 is SEHNR and CDR2 FQNEAQ (reference sequence). Germline trimming cut 5 bases from V and 5 bases from J; bases unmatched to any gene: 10. The CDR3 is 15 amino acids.

The chain employs TRBV7-7 and TRBJ2-7, with 8 nucleotides matching TRBD1. Losses at the gene ends were 5 bases for V and 5 bases for J; bases not matched to a gene: 11. The CDR3 length is 15 residues. Germline values: CDR1 SSHAT, CDR2 FNYEAQ (reference sequence). The CDR3 bases are TGTGCCAGCAGCCGACCCGGGACAGGAAACGACGAGCAGTACGTC. This translates into CASSRPGTGNDEQYV.

V usage is TRBV5-1 and J usage is TRBJ2-3, with 7 bases matching TRBD2. The germline V gene has CDR1 SGHRS and CDR2 YFSETQ. There are 16 residues in the CDR3. Germline trimming cut 1 base from V and 2 bases from J; bases unmatched to any gene: 7. The CDR3 nucleotides are TGCGCCAGCAGCTTGTGGGCTGGGGGGGACACAGATACGCAGTATTTT. It codes for CASSLWAGGDTDTQYF.